This T cell receptor beta chain was observed in a study of PD-L1 blockade in urothelial cancer. About the research overall: T cells numbered a median of roughly 150,000 in the blood samples.

Each PCR reaction had synthetic TCR analog templates spiked into it. Clones were sequenced by immunoSEQ multiplex PCR, and TCRdb holds only the in-frame ones, with some missing. Here the sample spans under 70,000 clones, more than 80% being singletons. On this clone itself: Its antigen remains unknown.

Overall study results and limits: Where pretreatment blood TCR clonality fell below the median, better survival was predicted.

Time point: pretreatment peripheral blood. The CDR3 length is 15 residues. Material: PBMCs, obtained around atezolizumab (anti-PD-L1) treatment. This sequence originates from a man aged 65 to 79 with urothelial cancer. V is TRBV21-1 and J is TRBJ1-2; TRBD1 reflects the table's D call only, with no check against the DNA. TRBV21-1 is designated a pseudogene. The CDR3 spells CASSKHLQGFIGYTF. For the CDR3, the DNA is TGTGCCAGCAGCAAACACTTGCAGGGTTTTATTGGCTACACCTTC.